Presented here are 9 T cell receptor beta chains from one specimen sequenced in a study of blood T cell repertoires in COVID-19. Produced via immunoSEQ multiplex PCR; TCRdb's table is partial and in-frame only. The sample has about 150,000 clones, about 90% seen once. Sequenced: peripheral blood. All receptors derive from a woman aged 55-70 years with active or convalescent COVID-19.

This sequence joins TRBV7-3 and TRBJ2-2; D is ambiguous. V was cut by 2 bases and J by 4 bases, with 5 bases left in between. The CDR3 spans 13 residues. Per the germline V gene, CDR1 is SGHTA and CDR2 is FQGTGA. The CDR3 sequence: CASSLLSTGELFF. CDR3 nucleotides: TGTGCCAGCAGCTTACTGAGCACCGGGGAGCTGTTTTTT.

The chain combines TRBV10-3 with TRBJ1-6, with 8 bases aligning to TRBD1. The CDR3 spans 14 residues. Germline V lookup: CDR1 ENHRY, CDR2 SYGVKD. After removal of 5 bases from V and 9 bases from J, the junction contained 6 bases not matched to a gene. The CDR3 region has the DNA TGTGCCATCAGTCAGGACAGGGTTGGTTCACCCCTCCACTTT. This sequence encodes CAISQDRVGSPLHF.

The chain combines TRBV12-3 or TRBV12-4 with TRBJ1-2, with D unclear. V shed 3 bases and J shed 4 bases, with 9 bases lying between them. This CDR3 contains 13 residues. DNA for the CDR3: TGTGCCAGCAGTTTGTTGCCAGTCTATGGCTACACCTTC. It codes for CASSLLPVYGYTF.

This clone was recorded once. J is TRBJ2-1 and V is TRBV12-3 or TRBV12-4; D unclear. The CDR3 loop spans 11 amino acids. V lost 4 bases, J lost 10 bases, and 8 bases lay in between. The CDR3 DNA follows: TGTGCCAGCAGTTCTGGAGTGGAGCAGTTCTTC. It yields the protein CASSSGVEQFF.

The genes are TRBV12-3 or TRBV12-4 and TRBJ2-5, with TRBD1 as a possible D gene (5 bases). The V gene lost 6 bases and the J gene lost 9 bases, with 17 bases spanning the gap. The CDR3 has 13 amino acids. This chain's CDR3 is CASSSDILTAQYF. CDR3 sequence (DNA): TGTGCCAGCAGCTCGGACATTCTTACGGCCCAGTACTTC.

The chain couples TRBV25-1 to TRBJ1-1; D remains unclear. CDR3 length: 13 amino acids. V was clipped by 5 bases and J by 9 bases, with 16 bases between them. The germline CDR1 and CDR2 sequences are MGHDK and SYGVNS. In DNA form, the CDR3 reads TGTGCCAGCAGTACTCTGGAGCAGAGTAAAGCTTTCTTT. Its translation: CASSTLEQSKAFF.

This sequence joins TRBV7-9 and TRBJ1-1; D gene unclear. The CDR3 is 13 residues long. Germline V CDR1 and CDR2: SEHNR, FQNEAQ (reference sequence). V was clipped by 5 bases and J by 1 base, with 8 bases between them. This chain's CDR3 is CASSTTANTEAFF. For the CDR3, the DNA is TGTGCCAGCAGCACAACAGCGAACACTGAAGCTTTCTTT.

This clone was seen a handful of times. The CDR3 spells CASSVTGGGETQYF. The CDR3 coding sequence is TGCGCCAGCAGCGTAACAGGGGGCGGGGAGACCCAGTACTTC. V gene TRBV5-1 combines with J gene TRBJ2-5; TRBD1 matches 9 bases. Trimming took 4 bases from V and 5 from J; bases not matched to a gene: 6. CDR3 size: 14 residues. The germline V gene has CDR1 SGHRS and CDR2 YFSETQ.

This clone showed up just once. V gene TRBV6-4 combines with J gene TRBJ2-3; D not resolved. The CDR3 has 13 amino acids. From germline, CDR1 is MRHNA and CDR2 SNTAGT. The germline V and J ends were trimmed by 4 bases and 1 base, with 6 bases remaining between them. The CDR3 region is CASSASGTDTQYF. The DNA of the CDR3 is TGTGCCAGCAGTGCCAGCGGCACAGATACGCAGTATTTT.